This T cell receptor (beta chain) stems from a study of spatial heterogeneity in lung cancer (dated by TCRdb to the late 2010s). General notes on the study: Beta-chain transcripts were consistently detected in greater numbers than alpha-chain transcripts, which likely reflects a higher abundance of beta-chain transcripts. Both alpha and beta chains were TCR-sequenced in approximately 200 tumor regions, roughly 70 matched nontumor lung samples and more than 50 PBMC samples obtained at surgery. TCR alpha and beta repertoires were quantitatively compared across multiple tumor regions, matched nontumor lung and blood in non-small cell lung cancer. In the raw uncorrected reads, each unique combination of TCR and UMI appeared on average more than ten times. TCR repertoire features were related to nonsynonymous mutation counts determined by whole-exome sequencing of tumor tissue.

This clonotype occurred a few times. The antigen this receptor binds is unknown. Within one base of it there is no much larger clone, and no base qualities were kept. According to the study, the label for this sample's time point signals: sample taken at primary tumor resection. For TCR sequencing, whole RNA was extracted from tumor and nontumor lung tissue, or from cryopreserved PBMC samples, and no cell sorting was done. Donors were about 70 patients with early-stage, untreated non-small cell lung cancer from the lung TRACERx cohort. Patients were selected for TCR sequencing only if sufficient RNA was available from at least two tumor regions. Taken from cysteine to phenylalanine, the CDR3 has 14 residues. Solely the CDR3 DNA is kept, with 42 bases framed from the first base. CDR1 MGHRA and CDR2 YSYEKL were looked up in the germline V gene. Trimming removed 2 bases from V and 1 base from J, leaving 9 bases between the germline ends.

General study outcomes and caveats: Ubiquitous expanded tumor TCRs were found in blood more often at tumor resection than at routine follow-up. Additional single-cell paired TCR alpha and beta sequencing was considered necessary to confirm, at a functional level, the hypothesis that regional TCRs recognize regional mutations.

The protocol used for the library was 5' RACE. These reads were obtained on a NextSeq 500. To allow correction of PCR and sequencing errors, the TCR library protocol tagged every TCR cDNA molecule with a unique molecular identifier. The study's own analysis went as follows. TCR identification, UMI-based error correction and CDR3 extraction were performed with Decombinator tools. Expanded TCRs were defined as those above a frequency of 2 per 1,000, corresponding to the top 1% of the tumor frequency distribution. Rényi diversity was computed with the R vegan package after subsampling each repertoire 100 times to 5,000 TCRs. CDR3 similarity networks were constructed using string-kernel similarity of amino acid triplets, with links drawn between CDR3s whose pairwise similarity was above 0.82. The raw public data were reprocessed by TCRdb itself: fastp quality trimming at Q25, MiXCR clonotype calling, in-frame beta chains only. Each CDR3 protein gets just one entry, which takes the most common genes and DNA from the rows behind it. TCRdb assigned the V and J calls; the authors' analysis was not used. A total of 40,000 to 45,000 distinct CDR3 sequences appear in this sample, roughly an eighth of them only once. The ten largest clones capture 55% to 70% of the sample.

The V and J genes are TRBV4-1 and TRBJ2-7, with no reliable assignment of the D segment. The sample here was PBMCs, taken at surgery. The clonotype originates from a male donor with early-stage non-small cell lung cancer. The encoded CDR3 is CASSQIADSYEQYF. The sequence in DNA is TGCGCCAGCAGCCAAATTGCGGATTCCTACGAGCAGTACTTC.